The rows below give T cell receptor beta chains drawn from one sample of a study of cytomegalovirus exposure and HLA in healthy donors. This table comes from immunoSEQ multiplex PCR, and its TCRdb copy is limited to in-frame clones, with some not included. Of under 250,000 clones listed, roughly four fifths are singletons. The sequenced sample was PBMCs. The source of these receptors is a woman aged 40 to 55 in good health and CMV-seronegative. Each CDR3 is given with its conserved first and last residue. Each record gives: D gene, V gene, J gene, clone size, CDR3 protein, CDR3 DNA. A D gene is named only where the DNA matches it firmly. Not every row has a clone size; where given, it reads once, few, many or a size class.

NA	TRBV9	TRBJ1-1	NA	CASSVERGLNTEAFF	TGTGCCAGCAGCGTAGAAAGGGGATTGAACACTGAAGCTTTCTTT
NA	TRBV30	TRBJ1-5	NA	CAFRVPTGAGQPQHF	TGTGCCTTTCGTGTACCGACAGGAGCTGGTCAGCCCCAGCATTTT
NA	TRBV7-2	TRBJ2-5	NA	CASSRGGGAETQYF	TGTGCCAGCAGCAGGGGGGGCGGGGCAGAGACCCAGTACTTC
NA	TRBV7-3	TRBJ1-1	NA	CASSLRADTEAFF	TGTGCCAGCAGCTTAAGGGCAGACACTGAAGCTTTCTTT
TRBD2	TRBV4-2	TRBJ2-5	NA	CASSQVQRGGPQETQYF	TGTGCCAGCAGCCAAGTACAGCGGGGGGGCCCACAAGAGACCCAGTACTTC
TRBD2	TRBV19	TRBJ2-7	NA	CASTPAGGGGSYEQYF	TGTGCCAGTACTCCGGCGGGCGGCGGGGGGTCCTACGAGCAGTACTTC
TRBD2	TRBV5-1	TRBJ2-7	few	CASSPGLAEDEQYF	TGCGCCAGCAGCCCAGGACTAGCGGAAGACGAGCAGTACTTC
TRBD2	TRBV10-2	TRBJ2-1	NA	CASSESVSPEPSGRVQFF	TGCGCCAGCAGTGAGTCAGTATCCCCGGAACCTAGCGGGAGGGTTCAGTTCTTC
NA	TRBV10-3	TRBJ2-4	NA	CAISERAARFIPNIQYF	TGTGCCATCAGTGAGCGTGCGGCGAGGTTCATACCAAACATTCAGTACTTC
NA	TRBV7-7	TRBJ2-7	NA	CASVPKRKAPLRYEQYF	TGTGCCAGCGTTCCTAAAAGGAAGGCCCCTTTGAGGTACGAGCAGTACTTC
NA	TRBV27	TRBJ1-1	NA	CASSIRLNTEAFF	TGTGCCAGCAGTATACGGTTGAACACTGAAGCTTTCTTT
TRBD1	TRBV9	TRBJ2-7	NA	CASSVDRGGYEQYF	TGTGCCAGCAGCGTAGACAGGGGCGGCTACGAGCAGTACTTC
TRBD2	TRBV9	TRBJ2-2	NA	CASSPREGGTGELFF	TGTGCCAGCAGCCCACGGGAGGGTGGTACCGGGGAGCTGTTTTTT
NA	TRBV19	TRBJ1-5	NA	CASSRQGGWNQPQHF	TGTGCCAGTAGTAGGCAGGGTGGATGGAATCAGCCCCAGCATTTT
NA	TRBV11-3	TRBJ2-5	NA	CASSAGSRETQYF	TGTGCCAGCAGCGCAGGGTCGAGGGAGACCCAGTACTTC
NA	TRBV5-4	TRBJ2-7	NA	CASSVSGGYHEQYF	TGTGCCAGCAGCGTTTCAGGGGGGTATCACGAGCAGTACTTC
NA	TRBV19	TRBJ1-5	NA	CASSNGGAFSGQPQHF	TGTGCCAGTAGTAACGGGGGGGCCTTTTCTGGTCAGCCCCAGCATTTT
NA	TRBV10-3	TRBJ2-2	NA	CAISDMRLIMNTGELFF	TGTGCCATCAGTGACATGCGATTAATTATGAACACCGGGGAGCTGTTTTTT
TRBD2	TRBV5-4	TRBJ2-5	NA	CASSRDGGRTGETQYF	TGTGCCAGCAGCCGGGACGGCGGGAGGACCGGAGAGACCCAGTACTTC
TRBD1	TRBV10-1	TRBJ2-7	NA	CANTLVRDRVFYEQYF	TGCGCCAACACATTAGTCCGGGACAGGGTTTTCTACGAGCAGTACTTC
TRBD2	TRBV27	TRBJ2-7	few	CASSLRLASPYEQYF	TGTGCCAGCAGTCTAAGACTAGCAAGTCCCTACGAGCAGTACTTC
NA	TRBV11-2	TRBJ2-1	NA	CASSLDRGGYNEQFF	TGTGCCAGCAGCTTAGATCGAGGAGGCTACAATGAGCAGTTCTTC
TRBD1	TRBV7-3	TRBJ2-1	once	CASSQSGQYNEQFF	TGTGCCAGCAGCCAATCGGGACAGTACAATGAGCAGTTCTTC
NA	TRBV7-3	TRBJ2-3	NA	CASSFGTGTDTQYF	TGTGCCAGCAGCTTTGGGACTGGCACAGATACGCAGTATTTT
TRBD2	TRBV7-2	TRBJ2-7	few	CASSGSSYEQYF	TGTGCCAGTAGCGGGAGCTCCTACGAGCAGTACTTC
TRBD1	TRBV7-9	TRBJ1-2	NA	CASSFPDRSNYGYTF	TGTGCCAGCAGCTTTCCGGACAGGTCTAACTATGGCTACACCTTC
TRBD2	TRBV6-6	TRBJ2-7	NA	CASRRPGGYEQYF	TGTGCCAGCAGACGGCCCGGGGGGTACGAGCAGTACTTC
TRBD2	TRBV11-2	TRBJ2-7	NA	CASSPIAGAYEQYF	TGTGCCAGCAGCCCAATAGCGGGAGCCTACGAGCAGTACTTC
TRBD2	TRBV29-1	TRBJ2-5	NA	CSVLGLAGAGDETQYF	TGCAGCGTCCTAGGCCTAGCGGGAGCGGGCGACGAGACCCAGTACTTC
TRBD2	TRBV6-4	TRBJ2-1	NA	CASSPAGGQNEQFF	TGTGCCAGCAGTCCGGCGGGAGGGCAGAATGAGCAGTTCTTC
TRBD2	TRBV4-1	TRBJ2-5	NA	CASSQASGTYQETQYF	TGCGCCAGCAGCCAAGCAAGCGGGACCTACCAAGAGACCCAGTACTTC
NA	TRBV28	TRBJ1-4	NA	CASTGRTTNEKLFF	TGTGCCAGCACGGGGAGGACAACTAATGAAAAACTGTTTTTT
NA	TRBV5-4	TRBJ2-3	once	CASSLAQGFPEDQYF	TGTGCCAGCAGCTTGGCACAGGGTTTCCCTGAGGACCAGTATTTT
TRBD2	TRBV6-5	TRBJ2-3	NA	CASSGLAGGGDTQYF	TGTGCCAGCAGCGGACTAGCGGGAGGGGGAGATACGCAGTATTTT
TRBD1	TRBV5-1	TRBJ1-2	NA	CASSFQGGIYGYTF	TGCGCCAGCAGCTTTCAGGGGGGTATCTATGGCTACACCTTC
NA	TRBV5-1	TRBJ1-5	NA	CASSHGAGDQPQHF	TGCGCCAGCAGCCATGGGGCAGGGGATCAGCCCCAGCATTTT
TRBD2	TRBV30	TRBJ2-7	NA	CAWNVPGLVFYEQYF	TGTGCCTGGAACGTACCGGGACTAGTGTTCTACGAGCAGTACTTC
TRBD2	TRBV6-6	TRBJ2-1	NA	CASRVTSGYNEQFF	TGTGCCAGCAGGGTGACTAGCGGCTACAATGAGCAGTTCTTC
TRBD2	TRBV7-2	TRBJ2-1	NA	CASSLWREGNYNEQFF	TGTGCCAGCAGCTTGTGGCGGGAGGGAAACTACAATGAGCAGTTCTTC
TRBD2	TRBV30	TRBJ2-1	NA	CAWSGTSGSAVEQFF	TGTGCCTGGAGTGGGACTAGCGGGAGTGCGGTTGAGCAGTTCTTC
NA	TRBV30	TRBJ1-1	once	CAREGEVNTEAFF	TGTGCTCGAGAAGGGGAGGTGAACACTGAAGCTTTCTTT
NA	TRBV27	TRBJ2-2	NA	CASSTYRGTGELFF	TGTGCCAGCAGTACCTATAGAGGCACCGGGGAGCTGTTTTTT
TRBD1	TRBV4-2	TRBJ1-5	once	CASSPKTGNNQPQHF	TGTGCCAGCAGCCCAAAGACAGGGAACAATCAGCCCCAGCATTTT
NA	TRBV19	TRBJ2-5	NA	CASSRAGPWETQYF	TGTGCCAGTAGCCGGGCAGGGCCCTGGGAGACCCAGTACTTC
NA	TRBV6-5	TRBJ1-1	NA	CASSYRVYTEAFF	TGTGCCAGCAGTTATCGGGTGTACACTGAAGCTTTCTTT
NA	TRBV7-2	TRBJ2-7	NA	CASSVLFGQGSYEQYF	TGTGCCAGCAGCGTGTTATTCGGGCAGGGGTCCTACGAGCAGTACTTC
NA	TRBV2	TRBJ1-2	NA	CASSFGVDGSYSERGYTF	TGTGCCAGCAGCTTCGGGGTAGATGGGTCCTATTCGGAGCGTGGCTACACCTTC
NA	TRBV11-2	TRBJ2-7	NA	CASNIGSPYEQYF	TGTGCCAGCAACATCGGGAGTCCCTACGAGCAGTACTTC
TRBD2	TRBV7-7	TRBJ2-5	NA	CASSPLAGAYQETQYF	TGTGCCAGCAGCCCCTTAGCGGGTGCGTACCAAGAGACCCAGTACTTC
TRBD1	TRBV6-1	TRBJ2-2	NA	CATSRDRSSTGELFF	TGTGCCACCTCCCGGGACAGGAGCTCTACCGGGGAGCTGTTTTTT
NA	TRBV5-1	TRBJ2-7	NA	CASSGEASYEQYF	TGCGCCAGCAGCGGTGAGGCTAGCTACGAGCAGTACTTC
TRBD2	TRBV6-5	TRBJ2-1	NA	CASSYSGLDANEQFF	TGTGCCAGCAGTTACTCAGGACTAGATGCGAATGAGCAGTTCTTC